The rows below give T cell receptor beta chains drawn from one sample of a study of regulatory T cells in long-lasting Graves disease. From the multiplex PCR reads, TCRdb called clonotypes with MiXCR, one entry per CDR3 protein. The repertoire holds about 310,000 distinct CDR3 sequences, roughly a fifth seen once, with about 61% in the top ten. Sequenced material: peripheral blood mononuclear cells (PBMCs), taken when the disease was refractory, from a patient treated with antithyroid drugs. These receptors came from a female donor with Graves disease. The CDR3 runs from the conserved cysteine through the conserved F or W. D genes are given only for firm matches. Rows may omit the clone size; those that give it use once, few, many or a size class.

cdr3_aa: CASSPGQGSLLNYGYTF; cdr3_nt: TGTGCCAGCAGCCCCGGACAGGGGAGTCTTTTAAACTATGGCTACACCTTC; d_call: TRBD1; clone_size: -; v_call: TRBV6-1; j_call: TRBJ1-2; cdr3_length: 17
cdr3_aa: CASSPPLGTSGTYEQYF; cdr3_nt: TGTGCCAGCAGCCCTCCACTGGGGACTAGCGGGACCTACGAGCAGTACTTC; d_call: TRBD2; clone_size: many; v_call: TRBV11-2; j_call: TRBJ2-7; cdr3_length: 17
cdr3_aa: CASRAPSGRGAGELFF; cdr3_nt: TGTGCCAGCAGGGCGCCCAGCGGGAGGGGGGCCGGGGAGCTGTTTTTT; d_call: TRBD2; clone_size: -; v_call: TRBV6-1; j_call: TRBJ2-2; cdr3_length: 16
cdr3_aa: CASSTWKPPYEQYF; cdr3_nt: TGTGCCAGCAGTACCTGGAAGCCTCCCTACGAGCAGTACTTC; d_call: -; clone_size: many; v_call: TRBV6-1; j_call: TRBJ2-7; cdr3_length: 14
cdr3_aa: CASTLDRAGNQPQHF; cdr3_nt: TGTGCCAGTACCCTGGACAGGGCCGGCAATCAGCCCCAGCATTTT; d_call: TRBD1; clone_size: few; v_call: TRBV19; j_call: TRBJ1-5; cdr3_length: 15
cdr3_aa: CASSSQGGGEKLFF; cdr3_nt: TGTGCCAGCAGCTCACAGGGTGGGGGGGAAAAACTGTTTTTT; d_call: -; clone_size: few; v_call: TRBV27; j_call: TRBJ1-4; cdr3_length: 14
cdr3_aa: CASSPSLSTDTQYF; cdr3_nt: TGTGCCAGCAGCCCCTCGCTAAGCACAGATACGCAGTATTTT; d_call: -; clone_size: -; v_call: TRBV7-2; j_call: TRBJ2-3; cdr3_length: 14
cdr3_aa: CASSPGGLAGDTQYF; cdr3_nt: TGTGCCAGCAGCCCAGGGGGACTAGCGGGAGATACGCAGTATTTT; d_call: TRBD2; clone_size: -; v_call: TRBV7-8; j_call: TRBJ2-3; cdr3_length: 15
cdr3_aa: CASPFGYTF; cdr3_nt: TGTGCCAGCCCCTTTGGCTACACCTTC; d_call: -; clone_size: many; v_call: TRBV27; j_call: TRBJ1-2; cdr3_length: 9
cdr3_aa: CSVELGDSTEAFF; cdr3_nt: TGCAGCGTTGAATTGGGGGATTCCACTGAAGCTTTCTTT; d_call: -; clone_size: few; v_call: TRBV29-1; j_call: TRBJ1-1; cdr3_length: 13
cdr3_aa: CASQDGSNYGYTF; cdr3_nt: TGTGCCAGCCAGGACGGTTCTAACTATGGCTACACCTTC; d_call: -; clone_size: few; v_call: TRBV18; j_call: TRBJ1-2; cdr3_length: 13
cdr3_aa: CASSPLGEGRNEQFF; cdr3_nt: TGTGCCAGCAGCCCCCTGGGAGAGGGGCGAAATGAGCAGTTCTTC; d_call: -; clone_size: -; v_call: TRBV7-3; j_call: TRBJ2-1; cdr3_length: 15
cdr3_aa: CASSPTGTSRSATGELFF; cdr3_nt: TGTGCCAGCTCACCGACCGGGACTAGCAGGTCCGCCACCGGGGAGCTGTTTTTT; d_call: TRBD2; clone_size: -; v_call: TRBV18; j_call: TRBJ2-2; cdr3_length: 18
cdr3_aa: CSVVPGDYGYTF; cdr3_nt: TGCAGCGTTGTTCCGGGGGACTATGGCTACACCTTC; d_call: -; clone_size: -; v_call: TRBV29-1; j_call: TRBJ1-2; cdr3_length: 12